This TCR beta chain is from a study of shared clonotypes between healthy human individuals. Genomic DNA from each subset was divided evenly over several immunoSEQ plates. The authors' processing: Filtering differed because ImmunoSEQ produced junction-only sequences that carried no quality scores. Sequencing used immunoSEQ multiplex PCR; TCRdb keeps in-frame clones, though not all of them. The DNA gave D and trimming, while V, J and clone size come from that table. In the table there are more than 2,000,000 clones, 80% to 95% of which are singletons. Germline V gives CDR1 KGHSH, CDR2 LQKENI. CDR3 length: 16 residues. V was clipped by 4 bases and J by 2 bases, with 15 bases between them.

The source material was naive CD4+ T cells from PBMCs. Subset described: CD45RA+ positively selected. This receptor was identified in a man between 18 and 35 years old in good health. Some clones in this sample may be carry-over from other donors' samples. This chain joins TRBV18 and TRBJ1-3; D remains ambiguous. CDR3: CASSRAGPPAGNTIYF. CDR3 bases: TGTGCCAGCTCACGCGCCGGGCCCCCGGCTGGAAACACCATATATTTT.